These T cell receptor beta chains were read from a single sample in a study of neoadjuvant anti-PD-1 for oral cavity cancer. Clones were sequenced by immunoSEQ multiplex PCR, and TCRdb holds only the in-frame ones, with some missing. The sample has more than 7,000 clones; 60% to 75% are singletons. The starting material was PBMCs, obtained after nivolumab (anti-PD-1) treatment. The origin of the receptors is a person aged 35-79 years with oral cavity squamous cell carcinoma. The CDR3 runs from the conserved cysteine through the conserved F or W. Fields, in order: CDR3 DNA, CDR3 protein, J gene, V gene, clone size, D gene, CDR3 length. D genes are given only for firm matches. Where a row states a size, it is once, few, many or the class of an expanded clone; other rows omit it.

DNA: TGTGCCAGCAGTGTGGGACAGGGAGGGTATGGCTACACCTTC; CDR3: CASSVGQGGYGYTF; J: TRBJ1-2; V: TRBV2; size: -; D: TRBD1; length: 14
DNA: TGTGCCAGCAGCTTAGTCGATGGGGGAAGCTACACCTTC; CDR3: CASSLVDGGSYTF; J: TRBJ1-2; V: TRBV11-2; size: few; D: -; length: 13
DNA: TGTGCCAGCAGAGCGGAAAATCAGGGGAATTCACCCCTCCACTTT; CDR3: CASRAENQGNSPLHF; J: TRBJ1-6; V: TRBV4-2; size: -; D: -; length: 15
DNA: TGTGCCAGCAGTCCCACAAGCCCCAGCAATCAGCCCCAGCATTTT; CDR3: CASSPTSPSNQPQHF; J: TRBJ1-5; V: TRBV28; size: -; D: -; length: 15
DNA: TGTGCCAGCAGTCGGACAGGGGACTATGGCTACACCTTC; CDR3: CASSRTGDYGYTF; J: TRBJ1-2; V: TRBV25-1; size: -; D: TRBD1; length: 13
DNA: TGTGCCAGCAGCTTTAGTGGTACTAGGGACACAGATACGCAGTATTTT; CDR3: CASSFSGTRDTDTQYF; J: TRBJ2-3; V: TRBV7-9; size: -; D: -; length: 16
DNA: TGCGCCAGCAGCTTGGAGATGGGGCCCTATGGCTACACCTTC; CDR3: CASSLEMGPYGYTF; J: TRBJ1-2; V: TRBV5-1; size: -; D: -; length: 14
DNA: TGTGCCAGCAGCTTAGCCGGGGATAGCTCCTACGAGCAGTACTTC; CDR3: CASSLAGDSSYEQYF; J: TRBJ2-7; V: TRBV7-6; size: -; D: -; length: 15
DNA: TGTACAACCCAGGGGGCAGTCACAGATACGCAGTATTTT; CDR3: CTTQGAVTDTQYF; J: TRBJ2-3; V: TRBV10-3; size: -; D: TRBD1; length: 13
DNA: TGTGCCAGTAGTATAGGGCGGGCGGCCTCTGGAAACACCATATATTTT; CDR3: CASSIGRAASGNTIYF; J: TRBJ1-3; V: TRBV19; size: -; D: -; length: 16
DNA: TGCAGCGTTGAACAGGGGTTGGTTGGCTACACCTTC; CDR3: CSVEQGLVGYTF; J: TRBJ1-2; V: TRBV29-1; size: -; D: -; length: 12
DNA: TGCGCCAGCAGCCAGTTCGGGACAGGGAAACTGGAGACCCAGTACTTC; CDR3: CASSQFGTGKLETQYF; J: TRBJ2-5; V: TRBV4-1; size: -; D: TRBD1; length: 16
DNA: TGCGCCAGCAGCTTGGATCCGGGGGTGAACACCGGGGAGCTGTTTTTT; CDR3: CASSLDPGVNTGELFF; J: TRBJ2-2; V: TRBV5-1; size: -; D: -; length: 16
DNA: TGTGCCAGCAGCTTGGGACAGACTAACTATGGCTACACCTTC; CDR3: CASSLGQTNYGYTF; J: TRBJ1-2; V: TRBV11-2; size: -; D: TRBD1; length: 14
DNA: TGCGCCAGCTCCCCGCGGGGACAGGGTCCCGATCAGCCCCAGCATTTT; CDR3: CASSPRGQGPDQPQHF; J: TRBJ1-5; V: TRBV4-1; size: -; D: TRBD1; length: 16
DNA: TGTGCCACCAGCAGAGATGAGGCGGATCCTACTTCACCCCTCCACTTT; CDR3: CATSRDEADPTSPLHF; J: TRBJ1-6; V: TRBV15; size: -; D: -; length: 16
DNA: TGTGCCACCCCCTGGGGAGGCTCCTACAATGAGCAGTTCTTC; CDR3: CATPWGGSYNEQFF; J: TRBJ2-1; V: TRBV7-9; size: few; D: -; length: 14
DNA: TGCGCCAGCAGCCAGGCGGGGGCCGGTCTAGCCAAAAACATTCAGTACTTC; CDR3: CASSQAGAGLAKNIQYF; J: TRBJ2-4; V: TRBV5-1; size: -; D: -; length: 17
DNA: TGTGCCAGCAGGGGAGACAGGGAAGGAAACACCATATATTTT; CDR3: CASRGDREGNTIYF; J: TRBJ1-3; V: TRBV6-6; size: -; D: TRBD1; length: 14
DNA: TGTGCCAGCAGCTTAGGGTCAGTAATCACCGGGGAGCTGTTTTTT; CDR3: CASSLGSVITGELFF; J: TRBJ2-2; V: TRBV7-2; size: -; D: -; length: 15
DNA: TGTGCCAGTAGTATCGGGGGACAGGGGGCCACTGAAGCTTTCTTT; CDR3: CASSIGGQGATEAFF; J: TRBJ1-1; V: TRBV19; size: few; D: TRBD1; length: 15
DNA: TGTGCCAGTATGAGTCAAGGGGGCCTGAGCACTGAAGCTTTCTTT; CDR3: CASMSQGGLSTEAFF; J: TRBJ1-1; V: TRBV19; size: few; D: TRBD1; length: 15
DNA: TGTGCCAGCAGTTACCCACCTCAGCCCCAGCATTTT; CDR3: CASSYPPQPQHF; J: TRBJ1-5; V: TRBV28; size: -; D: -; length: 12
DNA: TGCAGTGCTCCCTGGACTAAGGCTTTCTTT; CDR3: CSAPWTKAFF; J: TRBJ1-1; V: TRBV20-1; size: -; D: -; length: 10
DNA: TGTGCCAGCAGCCCGGGACCAGGTACCTACGAGCAGTACTTC; CDR3: CASSPGPGTYEQYF; J: TRBJ2-7; V: TRBV5-6; size: -; D: -; length: 14
DNA: TGTGCCAGCAGTCTCCCCGGGACAGGGGTTGAGCAGTTCTTC; CDR3: CASSLPGTGVEQFF; J: TRBJ2-1; V: TRBV6-6; size: -; D: TRBD1; length: 14
DNA: TGTGCCAGCAGCTTAGCGGGAGGGGAGAACACTGAAGCTTTCTTT; CDR3: CASSLAGGENTEAFF; J: TRBJ1-1; V: TRBV7-9; size: -; D: -; length: 15
DNA: TGTGCCAGCAGAGGGACAGCACCCGAGCAGTACTTC; CDR3: CASRGTAPEQYF; J: TRBJ2-7; V: TRBV27; size: -; D: TRBD1; length: 12
DNA: TGTGCTAGTGGCCCGGGGACCGCCGGAACCGGGGAGCTGTTTTTT; CDR3: CASGPGTAGTGELFF; J: TRBJ2-2; V: TRBV12-5; size: -; D: -; length: 15
DNA: TGCGCCAGCAGCCAAGATGCCGACTATGGCTACACCTTC; CDR3: CASSQDADYGYTF; J: TRBJ1-2; V: TRBV4-1; size: few; D: -; length: 13
DNA: TGTGCCAGCAGCTCAGGACTCCGCCAGCCTAACTACAATGAGCAGTTCTTC; CDR3: CASSSGLRQPNYNEQFF; J: TRBJ2-1; V: TRBV5-4; size: once; D: -; length: 17
DNA: TGTGCCAGCAGCCCCGGGGCTAGCGGGTTCACAGATACGCAGTATTTT; CDR3: CASSPGASGFTDTQYF; J: TRBJ2-3; V: TRBV9; size: -; D: TRBD2; length: 16
DNA: TGTGCCAGCAGTGGAATGGGAAAGGGGATTTATAGCAATCAGCCCCAGCATTTT; CDR3: CASSGMGKGIYSNQPQHF; J: TRBJ1-5; V: TRBV6-1; size: few; D: -; length: 18
DNA: TGTGCCTGGAGCGGGACAGGGAGTTATGGCTACACCTTC; CDR3: CAWSGTGSYGYTF; J: TRBJ1-2; V: TRBV30; size: -; D: TRBD1; length: 13
DNA: TGTGCCAGTAGTATCCCTGACCCACGAGGTAGTGAAAAACTGTTTTTT; CDR3: CASSIPDPRGSEKLFF; J: TRBJ1-4; V: TRBV19; size: few; D: -; length: 16
DNA: TGTGCCACCAGCAGAGATACCGGGATAGGGCAGCCCCAGCATTTT; CDR3: CATSRDTGIGQPQHF; J: TRBJ1-5; V: TRBV15; size: -; D: -; length: 15
DNA: TGCGCCAGCAGCCCGGGGGGCAGAACTAGCAATCAGCCCCAGCATTTT; CDR3: CASSPGGRTSNQPQHF; J: TRBJ1-5; V: TRBV5-1; size: -; D: -; length: 16
DNA: TGTGCTAGTGGTGGTCTTTTCAGCAATCAGCCCCAGCATTTT; CDR3: CASGGLFSNQPQHF; J: TRBJ1-5; V: TRBV12-5; size: -; D: -; length: 14
DNA: TGTGCCAGCAGTCCAGGGACTAGCGGGGCCAATGAGCAGTTCTTC; CDR3: CASSPGTSGANEQFF; J: TRBJ2-1; V: TRBV6-4; size: -; D: TRBD2; length: 15
DNA: TGCGCCAGCAGCTCGACTAGCGGGAGGGCAATTGAGACCCAGTACTTC; CDR3: CASSSTSGRAIETQYF; J: TRBJ2-5; V: TRBV5-1; size: -; D: TRBD2; length: 16
DNA: TGTGCCAGCAGCTTAAGGGACAGGGGGCTTGTTGGGGAAAAACTGTTTTTT; CDR3: CASSLRDRGLVGEKLFF; J: TRBJ1-4; V: TRBV7-8; size: -; D: TRBD1; length: 17
DNA: TGTGCCAGCAACCTGGGGGGGTCCTACGAGCAGTACTTC; CDR3: CASNLGGSYEQYF; J: TRBJ2-7; V: TRBV11-2; size: -; D: TRBD2; length: 13
DNA: TGTGCCAGCAGCTTGTCACAGGGGAATTCACCCCTCCACTTT; CDR3: CASSLSQGNSPLHF; J: TRBJ1-6; V: TRBV7-6; size: -; D: TRBD1; length: 14
DNA: TGCAGCGCCCGCCGGGCAGGGGGAAACACCATATATTTT; CDR3: CSARRAGGNTIYF; J: TRBJ1-3; V: TRBV29-1; size: -; D: -; length: 13
DNA: TGTGCCAGCAGTTTTGACCGGAGGGCCTATGGCTACACCTTC; CDR3: CASSFDRRAYGYTF; J: TRBJ1-2; V: TRBV27; size: -; D: -; length: 14
DNA: TGTGCCAGCAGCTTTAGCGGGGGGTATGAGCAGTTCTTC; CDR3: CASSFSGGYEQFF; J: TRBJ2-1; V: TRBV5-6; size: -; D: TRBD2; length: 13
DNA: TGCGCCAGCAGCCAAACTAGCGCTGTCTACAATGAGCAGTTCTTC; CDR3: CASSQTSAVYNEQFF; J: TRBJ2-1; V: TRBV4-1; size: -; D: TRBD2; length: 15
DNA: TGTGCCAGCACCTTACTACTAGCGGGGGGGCAAGATGAGCAGTTCTTC; CDR3: CASTLLLAGGQDEQFF; J: TRBJ2-1; V: TRBV7-6; size: -; D: TRBD2; length: 16
DNA: TGTGCCAGCAGTGGAGCGGGGCAGGGGCCCCAGCATTTT; CDR3: CASSGAGQGPQHF; J: TRBJ1-5; V: TRBV25-1; size: -; D: -; length: 13
DNA: TGTGCCTGGCGACAGAATTTGAACACTGAAGCTTTCTTT; CDR3: CAWRQNLNTEAFF; J: TRBJ1-1; V: TRBV2; size: -; D: -; length: 13
DNA: TGTGCCAGCAGTCCCGGACACATCTTGCTCCTCCACTTT; CDR3: CASSPGHILLLHF; J: TRBJ1-6; V: TRBV27; size: -; D: -; length: 13
DNA: TGTGCCAGTAGTATGGGATCCCTAGCGGGAGGATTGGATGAGCAGTTCTTC; CDR3: CASSMGSLAGGLDEQFF; J: TRBJ2-1; V: TRBV19; size: -; D: TRBD2; length: 17
DNA: TGTGCCAGCAGCGCCCTGGGCGGGGACTCGAGGCAGCCCCAGCATTTT; CDR3: CASSALGGDSRQPQHF; J: TRBJ1-5; V: TRBV5-5; size: -; D: -; length: 16
DNA: TGTGCCAGCAGCTTCCGACTAGCGGGACGAATACAAGAGACCCAGTACTTC; CDR3: CASSFRLAGRIQETQYF; J: TRBJ2-5; V: TRBV7-2; size: -; D: TRBD2; length: 17